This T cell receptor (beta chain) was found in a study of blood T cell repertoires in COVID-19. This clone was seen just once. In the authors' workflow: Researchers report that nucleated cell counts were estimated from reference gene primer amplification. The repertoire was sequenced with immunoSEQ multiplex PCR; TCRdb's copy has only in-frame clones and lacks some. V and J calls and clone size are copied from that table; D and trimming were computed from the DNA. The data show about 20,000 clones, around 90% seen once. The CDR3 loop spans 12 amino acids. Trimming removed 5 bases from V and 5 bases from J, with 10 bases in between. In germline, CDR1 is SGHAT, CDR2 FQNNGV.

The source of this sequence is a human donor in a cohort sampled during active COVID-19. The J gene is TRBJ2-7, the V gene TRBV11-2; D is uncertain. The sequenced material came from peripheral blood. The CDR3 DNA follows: TGTGCCAGCAGCCCCCAGTACGACGAGCAGTACTTC. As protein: CASSPQYDEQYF.